The clone carrying this T cell receptor (beta chain) appeared once. Its specificity is unknown. V shed 2 bases and J 4 bases; nucleotides not matched to a gene: 7. The CDR3 runs 17 residues. The germline gives CDR1 SGHTA, CDR2 FQGTGA. This sample is part of a study of cytomegalovirus exposure and HLA in healthy donors. Study in general: The study's early data release held roughly 91 million unique TCRs from HLA-typed donors.

The PCR had 60 Vbeta and 13 Jbeta primers. Source study methods: It was a later analysis that counted 79 million or so unique TCR beta chains, of which some 10 million were shared. Assay: immunoSEQ multiplex PCR; the TCRdb copy retains only in-frame clones and omits some. V and J calls and clone size follow that table, whereas D and trimming were derived from the DNA. The data hold about 130,000 clones, with over 75% observed a single time. The study's findings and limits: The listing of 160 or so TCR beta chains classed them as cytomegalovirus-associated.

The sequence came from a boy aged 5-17 years in good health and CMV-seronegative. The J gene is TRBJ2-5, the V gene TRBV7-3; 13 bases agree with TRBD2. The sample comprised PBMCs. The CDR3 DNA is TGTGCCAGCAGCTTAGGGACTAGCGGGGTGAGGGCAGAGACCCAGTACTTC. It encodes CASSLGTSGVRAETQYF.